The clone carrying this T cell receptor beta chain was seen at least ten times. The entry originates in a study of early T cells in non-severe SARS-CoV-2 infection. Looking at the study overall: Sequencing of unsorted whole blood was done on bulk RNA, leaving chains unpaired.

Researchers tagged individual cDNA molecules with unique molecular identifiers. TCRdb called the 5' RACE reads again in MiXCR, with one record for every CDR3 protein. This table holds fewer than 45,000 distinct CDR3 sequences, more than 8% found once. CDR3 length: 15 amino acids. Germline-derived CDR1 and CDR2 are MDHEN and SYDVKM. Deletions cut 5 bases from V and 0 bases from J, with 14 bases between. Sequencing used whole blood. The chain couples TRBV28 to TRBJ2-7; possible D gene TRBD1, 5 bases. The clonotype was recovered from an adult who was a healthcare worker with PCR-confirmed SARS-CoV-2 infection or an uninfected control (not recorded which). CDR3 loop: CASSPPTVSSYEQYF. CDR3 nucleotide sequence: TGTGCCAGCAGTCCCCCGACAGTGAGCTCCTACGAGCAGTACTTC.